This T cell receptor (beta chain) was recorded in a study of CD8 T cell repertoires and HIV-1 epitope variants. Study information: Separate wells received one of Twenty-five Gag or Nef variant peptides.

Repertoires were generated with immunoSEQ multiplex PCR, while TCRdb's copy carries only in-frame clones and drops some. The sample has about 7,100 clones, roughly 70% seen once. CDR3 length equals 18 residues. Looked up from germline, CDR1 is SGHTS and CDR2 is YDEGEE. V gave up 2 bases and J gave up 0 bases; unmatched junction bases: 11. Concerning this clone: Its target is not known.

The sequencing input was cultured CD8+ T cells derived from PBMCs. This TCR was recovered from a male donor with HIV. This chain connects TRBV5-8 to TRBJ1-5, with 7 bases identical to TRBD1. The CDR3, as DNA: TGTGCCAGCAGCTTAGAGGGGACAGCTTATGATAGCAATCAGCCCCAGCATTTT. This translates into CASSLEGTAYDSNQPQHF.